This T cell receptor (beta chain) came from a study of blood T cell repertoires in COVID-19. Study summary: COVID-19 samples from acute and convalescent phases originated in the United States, Italy and Spain. The analysed material was cDNA or gDNA that came from T cells, B-cell-depleted T cells, or PBMCs.

Germline V lookup: CDR1 SGHDT, CDR2 YYEEEE. Trimming removed 0 bases at V and 7 bases at J, with 12 bases between. This CDR3 spans 14 amino acids. In the original analysis: Reference gene primer amplification yielded estimated nucleated cell counts. Clones were read by immunoSEQ multiplex PCR, and TCRdb kept only the in-frame ones, dropping some. For V, J and clone size, that table is used; D and trimming come from the DNA. The table has over 200,000 clones, almost 85% seen once; the top ten hold 9.5% to 15%. The sequenced material came from peripheral blood. The chain uses TRBV5-6 and TRBJ2-3, with TRBD2 as a possible D gene (5 bases). This sequence originates from a woman aged 40 to 50 with acute or convalescent COVID-19. The CDR3 loop is CASSLVTEVYTQYF. CDR3 bases: TGTGCCAGCAGCTTGGTTACGGAGGTCTATACGCAGTATTTT. Together with reference TRBV5-6 and TRBJ2-3, the CDR3 gives the full variable domain: DAGVTQSPTHLIKTRGQQVTLRCSPKSGHDTVSWYQQALGQGPQFIFQYYEEEERQRGNFPDRFSGHQFPNYSSELNVNALLLGDSALYLCASSLVTEVYTQYFGPGTRLTVL.